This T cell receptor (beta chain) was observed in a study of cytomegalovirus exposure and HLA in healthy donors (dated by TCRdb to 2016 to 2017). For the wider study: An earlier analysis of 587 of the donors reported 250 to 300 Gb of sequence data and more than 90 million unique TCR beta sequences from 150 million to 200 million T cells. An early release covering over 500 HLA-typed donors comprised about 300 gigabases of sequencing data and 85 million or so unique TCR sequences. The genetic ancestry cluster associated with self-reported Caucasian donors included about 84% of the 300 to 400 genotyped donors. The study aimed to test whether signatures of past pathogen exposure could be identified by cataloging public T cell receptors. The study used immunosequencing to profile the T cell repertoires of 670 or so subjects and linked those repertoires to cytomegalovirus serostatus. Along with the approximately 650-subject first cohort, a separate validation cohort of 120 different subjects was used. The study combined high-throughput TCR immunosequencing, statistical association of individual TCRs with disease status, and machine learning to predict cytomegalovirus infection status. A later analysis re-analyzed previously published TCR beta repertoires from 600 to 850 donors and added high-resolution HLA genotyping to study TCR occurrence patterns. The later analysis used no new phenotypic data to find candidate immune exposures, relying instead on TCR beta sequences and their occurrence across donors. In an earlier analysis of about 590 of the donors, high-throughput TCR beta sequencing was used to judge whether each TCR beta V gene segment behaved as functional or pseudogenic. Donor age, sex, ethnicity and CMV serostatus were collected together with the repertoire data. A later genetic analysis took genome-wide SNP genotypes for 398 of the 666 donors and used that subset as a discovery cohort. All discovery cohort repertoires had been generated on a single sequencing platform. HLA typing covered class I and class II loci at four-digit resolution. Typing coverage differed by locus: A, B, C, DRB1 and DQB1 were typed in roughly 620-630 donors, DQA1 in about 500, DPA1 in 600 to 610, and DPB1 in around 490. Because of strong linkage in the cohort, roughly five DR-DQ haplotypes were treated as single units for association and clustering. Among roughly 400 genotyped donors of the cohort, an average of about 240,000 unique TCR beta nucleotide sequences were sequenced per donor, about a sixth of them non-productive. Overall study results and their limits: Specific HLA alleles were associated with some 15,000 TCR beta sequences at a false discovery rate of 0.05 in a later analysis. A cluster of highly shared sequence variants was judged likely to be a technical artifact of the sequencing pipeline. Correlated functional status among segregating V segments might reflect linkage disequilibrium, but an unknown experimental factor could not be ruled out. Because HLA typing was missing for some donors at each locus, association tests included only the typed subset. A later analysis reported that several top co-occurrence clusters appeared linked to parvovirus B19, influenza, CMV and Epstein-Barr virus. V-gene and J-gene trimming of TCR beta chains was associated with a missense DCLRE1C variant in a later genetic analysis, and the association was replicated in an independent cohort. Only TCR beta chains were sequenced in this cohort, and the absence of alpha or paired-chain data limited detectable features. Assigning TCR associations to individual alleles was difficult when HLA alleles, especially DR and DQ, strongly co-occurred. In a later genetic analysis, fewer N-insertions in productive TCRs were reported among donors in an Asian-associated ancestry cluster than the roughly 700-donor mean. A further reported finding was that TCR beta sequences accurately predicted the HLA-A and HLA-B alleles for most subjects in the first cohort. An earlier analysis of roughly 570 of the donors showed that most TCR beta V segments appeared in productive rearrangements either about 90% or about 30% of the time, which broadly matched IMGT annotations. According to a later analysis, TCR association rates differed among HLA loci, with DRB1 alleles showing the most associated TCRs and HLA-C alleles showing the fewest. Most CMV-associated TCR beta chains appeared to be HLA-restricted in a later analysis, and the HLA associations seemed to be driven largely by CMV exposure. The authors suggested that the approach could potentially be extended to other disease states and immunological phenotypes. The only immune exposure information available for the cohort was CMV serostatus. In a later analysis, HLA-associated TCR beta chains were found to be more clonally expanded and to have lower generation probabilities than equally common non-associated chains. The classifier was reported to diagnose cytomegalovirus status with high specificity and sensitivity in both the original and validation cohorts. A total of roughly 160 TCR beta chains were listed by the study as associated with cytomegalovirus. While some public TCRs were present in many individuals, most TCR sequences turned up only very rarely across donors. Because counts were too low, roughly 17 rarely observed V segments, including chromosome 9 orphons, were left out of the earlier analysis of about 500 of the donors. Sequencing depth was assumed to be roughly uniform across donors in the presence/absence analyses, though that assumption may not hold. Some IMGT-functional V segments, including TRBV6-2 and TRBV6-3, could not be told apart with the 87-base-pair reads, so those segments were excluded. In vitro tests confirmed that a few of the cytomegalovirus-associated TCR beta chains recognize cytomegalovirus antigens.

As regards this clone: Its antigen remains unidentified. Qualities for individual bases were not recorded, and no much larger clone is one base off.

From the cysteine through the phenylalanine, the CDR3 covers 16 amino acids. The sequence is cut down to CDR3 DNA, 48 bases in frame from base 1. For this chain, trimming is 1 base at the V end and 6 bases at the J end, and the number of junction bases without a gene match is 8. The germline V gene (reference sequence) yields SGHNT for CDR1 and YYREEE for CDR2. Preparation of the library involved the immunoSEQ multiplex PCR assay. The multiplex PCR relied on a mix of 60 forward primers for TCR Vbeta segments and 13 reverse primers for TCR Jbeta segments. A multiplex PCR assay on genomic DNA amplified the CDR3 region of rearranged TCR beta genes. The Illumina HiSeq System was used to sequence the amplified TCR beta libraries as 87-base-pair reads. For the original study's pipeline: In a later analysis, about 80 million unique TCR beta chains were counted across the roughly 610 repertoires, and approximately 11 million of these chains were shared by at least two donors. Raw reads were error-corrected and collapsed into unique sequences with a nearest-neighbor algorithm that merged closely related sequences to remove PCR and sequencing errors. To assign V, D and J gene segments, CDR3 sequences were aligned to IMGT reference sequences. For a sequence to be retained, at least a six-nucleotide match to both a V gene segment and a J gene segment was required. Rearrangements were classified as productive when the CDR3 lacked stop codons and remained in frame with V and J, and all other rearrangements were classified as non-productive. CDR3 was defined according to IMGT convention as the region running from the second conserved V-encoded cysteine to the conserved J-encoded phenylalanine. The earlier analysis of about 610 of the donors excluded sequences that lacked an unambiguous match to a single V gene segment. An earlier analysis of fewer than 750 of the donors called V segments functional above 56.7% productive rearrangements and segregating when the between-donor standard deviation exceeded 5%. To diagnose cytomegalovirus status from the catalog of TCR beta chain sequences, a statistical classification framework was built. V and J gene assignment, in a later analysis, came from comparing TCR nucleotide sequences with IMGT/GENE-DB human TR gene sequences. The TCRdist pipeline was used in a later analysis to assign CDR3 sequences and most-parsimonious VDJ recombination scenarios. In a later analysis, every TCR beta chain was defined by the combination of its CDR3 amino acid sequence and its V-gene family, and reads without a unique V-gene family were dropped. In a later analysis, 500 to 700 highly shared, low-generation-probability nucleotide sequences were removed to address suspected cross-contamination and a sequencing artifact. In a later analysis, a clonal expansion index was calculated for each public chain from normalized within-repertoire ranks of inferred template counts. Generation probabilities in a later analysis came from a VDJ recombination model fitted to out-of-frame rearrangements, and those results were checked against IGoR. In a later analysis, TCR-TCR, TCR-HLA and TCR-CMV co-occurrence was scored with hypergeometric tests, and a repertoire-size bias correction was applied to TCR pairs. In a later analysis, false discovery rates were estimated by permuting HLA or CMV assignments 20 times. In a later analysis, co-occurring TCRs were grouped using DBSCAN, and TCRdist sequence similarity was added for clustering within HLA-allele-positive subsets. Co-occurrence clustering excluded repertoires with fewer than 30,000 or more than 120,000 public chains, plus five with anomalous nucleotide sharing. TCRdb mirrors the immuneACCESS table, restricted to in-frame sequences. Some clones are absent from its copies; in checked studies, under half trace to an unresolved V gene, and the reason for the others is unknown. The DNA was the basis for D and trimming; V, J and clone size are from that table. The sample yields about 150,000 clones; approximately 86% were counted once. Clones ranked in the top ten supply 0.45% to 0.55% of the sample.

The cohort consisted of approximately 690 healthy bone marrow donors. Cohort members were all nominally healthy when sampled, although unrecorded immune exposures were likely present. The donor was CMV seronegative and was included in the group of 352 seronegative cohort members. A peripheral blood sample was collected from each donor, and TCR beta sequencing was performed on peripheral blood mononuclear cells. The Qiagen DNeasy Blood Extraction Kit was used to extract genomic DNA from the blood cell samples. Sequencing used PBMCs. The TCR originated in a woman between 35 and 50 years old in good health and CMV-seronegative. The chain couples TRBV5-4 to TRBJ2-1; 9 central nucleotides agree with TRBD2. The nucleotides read TGTGCCAGCAGCTTGATCCCGGGACTAGCTTTCAATGAGCAGTTCTTC. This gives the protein CASSLIPGLAFNEQFF.